This T cell receptor beta chain was found in a study of blood T cell repertoires in COVID-19. Study-level information: COVID-19 samples collected from the United States, Italy and Spain covered acute and convalescent phases.

Germline CDR1 and CDR2: LGHNT and FRNRAP. Trimming cost V 2 bases and J 9 bases; bases outside gene matches: 4. This CDR3 contains 14 residues. Everyone who took part was roughly 18 to 89 years old, and they came from 24 US areas. How the authors handled the data: Reference gene primer amplification in the assay estimated nucleated cell counts. Sequencing used immunoSEQ multiplex PCR; TCRdb keeps in-frame clones, though not all of them. V and J calls and clone size are as listed in that table; D and trimming were resolved from the DNA. In the table there are about 270,000 clones, just under 90% of which are singletons.

The chain couples TRBV12-5 to TRBJ2-1; 10 nucleotides align to TRBD2. This sequence was found in a woman aged 30 to 39 with acute COVID-19. The material sequenced was PBMCs or T cells enriched from blood (not recorded which). The CDR3 bases are TGTGCTAGTGGTTTGAGCGGGAGGGGAGGTGAGCAGTTCTTC. Its protein product is CASGLSGRGGEQFF.